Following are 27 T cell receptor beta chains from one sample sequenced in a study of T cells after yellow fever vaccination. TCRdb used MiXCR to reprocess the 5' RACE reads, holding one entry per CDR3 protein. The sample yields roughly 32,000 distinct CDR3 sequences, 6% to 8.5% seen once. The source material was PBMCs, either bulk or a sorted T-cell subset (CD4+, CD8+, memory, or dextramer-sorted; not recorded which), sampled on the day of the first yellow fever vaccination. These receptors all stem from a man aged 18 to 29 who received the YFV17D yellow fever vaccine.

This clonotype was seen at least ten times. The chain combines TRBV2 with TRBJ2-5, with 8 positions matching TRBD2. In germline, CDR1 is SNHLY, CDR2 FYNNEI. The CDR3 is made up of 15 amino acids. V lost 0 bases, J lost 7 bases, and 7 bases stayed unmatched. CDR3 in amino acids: CASSEASSGGRTQYF. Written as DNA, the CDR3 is TGTGCCAGCAGTGAAGCGTCCAGCGGGGGCAGGACCCAGTACTTC.

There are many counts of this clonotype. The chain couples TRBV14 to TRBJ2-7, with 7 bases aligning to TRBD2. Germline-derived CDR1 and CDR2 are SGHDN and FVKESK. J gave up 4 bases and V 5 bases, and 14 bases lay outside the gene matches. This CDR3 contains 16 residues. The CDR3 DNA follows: TGTGCCAGCAGCTTCGGGGGGAGGATGGCTTTATACGAGCAGTACTTC. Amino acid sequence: CASSFGGRMALYEQYF.

For the CDR3, the DNA is TGCGCCAGCAGCTTGAGTTTTGAACTATCGACCCAGTACTTC. Protein sequence: CASSLSFELSTQYF. This chain links TRBV5-1 with TRBJ2-5; D gene ambiguous. This CDR3 has 14 amino acids. Germline lookup yields CDR1 SGHRS and CDR2 YFSETQ. V dropped 1 base and J dropped 7 bases, with 14 bases sitting between them.

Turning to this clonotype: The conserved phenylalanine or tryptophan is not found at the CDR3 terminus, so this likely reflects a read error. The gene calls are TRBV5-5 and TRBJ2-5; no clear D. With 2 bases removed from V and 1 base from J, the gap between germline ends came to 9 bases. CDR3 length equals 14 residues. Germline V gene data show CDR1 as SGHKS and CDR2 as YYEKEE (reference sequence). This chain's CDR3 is CASSFRGSQETQYL. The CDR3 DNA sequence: TGTGCCAGCAGCTTTCGTGGGTCCCAAGAGACCCAGTACTTA.

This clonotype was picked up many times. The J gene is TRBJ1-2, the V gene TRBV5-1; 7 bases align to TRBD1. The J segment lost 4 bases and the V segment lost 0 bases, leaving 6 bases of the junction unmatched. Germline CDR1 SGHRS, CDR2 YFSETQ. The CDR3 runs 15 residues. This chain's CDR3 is CASSLGEQGFYGYTF. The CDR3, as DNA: TGCGCCAGCAGCTTGGGGGAACAGGGGTTCTATGGCTACACCTTC.

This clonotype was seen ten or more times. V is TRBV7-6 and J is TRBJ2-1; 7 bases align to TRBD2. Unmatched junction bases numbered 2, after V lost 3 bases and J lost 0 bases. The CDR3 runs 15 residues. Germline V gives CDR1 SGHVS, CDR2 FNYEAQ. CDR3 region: CASSLRGSSYNEQFF. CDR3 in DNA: TGTGCCAGCAGCTTGCGGGGGAGCTCCTACAATGAGCAGTTCTTC.

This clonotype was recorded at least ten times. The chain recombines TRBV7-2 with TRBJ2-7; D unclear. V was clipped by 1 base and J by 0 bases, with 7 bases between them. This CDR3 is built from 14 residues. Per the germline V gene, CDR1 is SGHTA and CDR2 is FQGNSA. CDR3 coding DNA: TGTGCCAGCAGCTTAGTGGCCAACTCCTACGAGCAGTACGTC. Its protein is CASSLVANSYEQYV.

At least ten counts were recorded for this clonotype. As DNA, the CDR3 is TGCGCCAGCAGCTTGAGTGCTAGCGGGAGGTTAGGTACGCAGTATTTT. It yields the protein CASSLSASGRLGTQYF. The gene calls are TRBV5-1 and TRBJ2-3; 11 bases map to TRBD2. Germline CDR1 is SGHRS and CDR2 is YFSETQ. V trimming: 1 base; J trimming: 8 bases; junction bases outside the gene matches: 9. CDR3 length equals 16 residues.

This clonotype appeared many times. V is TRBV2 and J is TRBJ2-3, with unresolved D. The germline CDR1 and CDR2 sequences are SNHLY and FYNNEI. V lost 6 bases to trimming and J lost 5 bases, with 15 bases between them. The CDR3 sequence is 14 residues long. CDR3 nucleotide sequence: TGTGCCAGCAGCCCTCTCACTGCCCAAGATACGCAGTATTTT. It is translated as CASSPLTAQDTQYF.

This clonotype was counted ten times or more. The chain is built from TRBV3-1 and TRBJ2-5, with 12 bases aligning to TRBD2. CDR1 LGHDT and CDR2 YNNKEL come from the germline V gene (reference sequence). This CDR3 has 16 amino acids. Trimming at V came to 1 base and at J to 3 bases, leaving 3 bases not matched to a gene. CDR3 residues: CASSQGRTSGKETQYF. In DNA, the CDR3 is TGTGCCAGCAGCCAAGGCAGGACTAGCGGGAAAGAGACCCAGTACTTC.

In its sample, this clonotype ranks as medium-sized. The CDR3 sequence: CASSLSGGNEQFF. The CDR3 DNA sequence: TGTGCCAGCAGTTTATCGGGGGGGAATGAGCAGTTCTTC. This chain links TRBV28 with TRBJ2-1; TRBD2 aligns across 8 bases. The germline V gene has CDR1 MDHEN and CDR2 SYDVKM. V gave up 1 base and J gave up 7 bases; unmatched junction bases: 0. The CDR3 is 13 amino acids.

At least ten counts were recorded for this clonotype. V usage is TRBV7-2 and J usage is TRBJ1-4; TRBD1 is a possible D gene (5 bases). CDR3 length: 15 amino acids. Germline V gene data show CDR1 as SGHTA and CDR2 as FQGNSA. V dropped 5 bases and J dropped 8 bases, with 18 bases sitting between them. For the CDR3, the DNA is TGTGCCAGCAGCCCCTCACAGGCTCGGGGGGAAAAACTGTTTTTT. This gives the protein CASSPSQARGEKLFF.

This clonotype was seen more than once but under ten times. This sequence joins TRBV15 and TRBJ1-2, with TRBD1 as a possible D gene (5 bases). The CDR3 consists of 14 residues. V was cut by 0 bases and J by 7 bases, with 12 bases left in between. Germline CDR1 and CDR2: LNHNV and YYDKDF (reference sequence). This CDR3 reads CATSRDLGGTGYTF. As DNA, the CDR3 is TGTGCCACCAGCAGAGATCTGGGCGGGACTGGCTACACCTTC.

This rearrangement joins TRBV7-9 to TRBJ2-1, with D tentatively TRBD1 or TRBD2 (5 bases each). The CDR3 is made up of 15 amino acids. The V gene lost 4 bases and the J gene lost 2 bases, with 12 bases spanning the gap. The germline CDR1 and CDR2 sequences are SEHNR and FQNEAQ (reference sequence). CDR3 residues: CASSSNRDAYNEQFF. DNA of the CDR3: TGTGCCAGCAGCTCTAACCGGGACGCCTACAATGAGCAGTTCTTC.

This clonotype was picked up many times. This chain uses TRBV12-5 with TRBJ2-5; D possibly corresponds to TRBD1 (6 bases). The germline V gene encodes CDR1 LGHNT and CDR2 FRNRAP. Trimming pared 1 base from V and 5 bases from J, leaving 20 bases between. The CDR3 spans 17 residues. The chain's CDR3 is CASGLGLIGGQEETQYF. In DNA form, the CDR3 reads TGTGCTAGTGGTTTGGGTTTGATTGGGGGCCAAGAGGAGACCCAGTACTTC.

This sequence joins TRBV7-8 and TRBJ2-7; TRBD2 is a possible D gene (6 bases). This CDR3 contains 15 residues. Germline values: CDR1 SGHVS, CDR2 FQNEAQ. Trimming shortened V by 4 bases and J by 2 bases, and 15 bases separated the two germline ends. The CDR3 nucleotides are TGTGCCAGCAGCTCCCCGATGTGGGGGGCCTACGAGCAGTACGTC. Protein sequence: CASSSPMWGAYEQYV.

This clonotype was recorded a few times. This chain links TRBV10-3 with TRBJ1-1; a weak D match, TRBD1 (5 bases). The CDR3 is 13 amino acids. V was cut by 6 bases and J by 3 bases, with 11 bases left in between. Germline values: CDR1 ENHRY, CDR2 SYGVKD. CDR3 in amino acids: CAISRDVDTEAFF. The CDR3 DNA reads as TGTGCCATCAGCCGGGACGTGGACACTGAAGCTTTCTTT.

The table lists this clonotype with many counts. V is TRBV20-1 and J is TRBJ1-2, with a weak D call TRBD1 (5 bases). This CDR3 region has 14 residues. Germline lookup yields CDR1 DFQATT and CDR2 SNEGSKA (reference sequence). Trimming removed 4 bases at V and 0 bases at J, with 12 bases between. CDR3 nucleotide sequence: TGCAGTGCTAAAAGGGGCAGCTCTAACTATGGCTACACCTTC. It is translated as CSAKRGSSNYGYTF.

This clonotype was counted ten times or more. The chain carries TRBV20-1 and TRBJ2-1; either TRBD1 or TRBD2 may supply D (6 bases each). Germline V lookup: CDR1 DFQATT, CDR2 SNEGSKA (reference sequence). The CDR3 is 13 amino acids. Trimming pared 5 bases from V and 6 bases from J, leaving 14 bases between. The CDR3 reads CSAQDGGPNEQFF. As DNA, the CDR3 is TGCAGTGCTCAAGATGGGGGGCCCAATGAGCAGTTCTTC.

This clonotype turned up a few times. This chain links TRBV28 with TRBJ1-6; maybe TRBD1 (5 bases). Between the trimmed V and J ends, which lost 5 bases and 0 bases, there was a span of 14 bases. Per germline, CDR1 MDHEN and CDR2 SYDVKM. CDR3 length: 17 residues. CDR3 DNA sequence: TGTGCCAGCAGTGTAACAGGTCTGAGCTCCTATAATTCACCCCTCCACTTT. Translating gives CASSVTGLSSYNSPLHF. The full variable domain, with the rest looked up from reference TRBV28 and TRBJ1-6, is DVKVTQSSRYLVKRTGEKVFLECVQDMDHENMFWYRQDPGLGLRLIYFSYDVKMKEKGDIPEGYSVSREKKERFSLILESASTNQTSMYLCASSVTGLSSYNSPLHFGNGTRLTVT.

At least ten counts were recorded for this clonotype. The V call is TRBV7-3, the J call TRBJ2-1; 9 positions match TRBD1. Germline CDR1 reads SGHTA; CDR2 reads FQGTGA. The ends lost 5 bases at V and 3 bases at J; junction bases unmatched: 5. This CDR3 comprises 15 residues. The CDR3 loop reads CASSPDRGDYNEQFF. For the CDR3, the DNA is TGTGCCAGCAGCCCTGACAGGGGGGACTACAATGAGCAGTTCTTC.

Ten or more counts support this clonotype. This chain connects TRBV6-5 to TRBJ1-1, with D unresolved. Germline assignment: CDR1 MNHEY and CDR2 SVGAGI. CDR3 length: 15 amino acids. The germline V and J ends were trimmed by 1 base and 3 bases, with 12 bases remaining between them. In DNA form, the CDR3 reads TGTGCCAGCAGTTACTGGAGGGTCCCTTACACTGAAGCTTTCTTT. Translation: CASSYWRVPYTEAFF.

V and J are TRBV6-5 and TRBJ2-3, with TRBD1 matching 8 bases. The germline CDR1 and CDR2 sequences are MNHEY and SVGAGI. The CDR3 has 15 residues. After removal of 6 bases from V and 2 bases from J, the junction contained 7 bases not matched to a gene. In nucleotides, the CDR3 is TGTGCCAGCAGATCAGGGGGCTATTACACAGATACGCAGTATTTT. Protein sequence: CASRSGGYYTDTQYF.

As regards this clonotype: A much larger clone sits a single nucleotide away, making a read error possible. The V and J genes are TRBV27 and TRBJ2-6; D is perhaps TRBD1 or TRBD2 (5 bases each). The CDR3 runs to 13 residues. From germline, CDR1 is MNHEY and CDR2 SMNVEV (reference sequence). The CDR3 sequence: CASRLSGGNVLTF. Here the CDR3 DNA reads TGTGCCAGCAGGCTCTCTGGGGGCAACGTCCTGACTTTC.

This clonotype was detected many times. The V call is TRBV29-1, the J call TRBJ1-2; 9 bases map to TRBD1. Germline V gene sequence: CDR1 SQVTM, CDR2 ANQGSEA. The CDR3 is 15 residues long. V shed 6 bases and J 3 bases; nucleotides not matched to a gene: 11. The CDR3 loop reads CSVPRGTGFDYGYTF. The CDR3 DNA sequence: TGCAGCGTCCCTAGGGGGACAGGGTTTGACTATGGCTACACCTTC.

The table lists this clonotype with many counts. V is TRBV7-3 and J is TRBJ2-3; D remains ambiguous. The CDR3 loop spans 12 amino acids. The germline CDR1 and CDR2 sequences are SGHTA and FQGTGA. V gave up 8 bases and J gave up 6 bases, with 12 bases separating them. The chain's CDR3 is CASSRGADTQYF. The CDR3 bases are TGTGCCAGCTCCCGTGGAGCGGATACGCAGTATTTT.

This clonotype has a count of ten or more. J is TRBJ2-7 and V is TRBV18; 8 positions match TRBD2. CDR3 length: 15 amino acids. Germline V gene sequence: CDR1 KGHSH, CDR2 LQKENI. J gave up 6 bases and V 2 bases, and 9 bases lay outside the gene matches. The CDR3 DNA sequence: TGTGCCAGCTCACCAGGGACTAGGGGGAGTGTCGAGCAGTACGTC. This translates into CASSPGTRGSVEQYV.